The count of the clone carrying this T cell receptor beta chain is one. As yet, its antigen is unknown. A much bigger clone sits one base away, suggesting this may be a read error. The data belong to a study of read filtering for tumor transcriptome and immune sequencing. In the study overall: Revised staging placed roughly eight patients in R-ISS I, some 17 in II, more than five in III. The study, taken as a whole, reports: Single-read clonotypes: roughly 82% of IR-seq clonotypes (approximately 3.7% of reads), around three quarters of RNA-seq clonotypes (around 48% of reads).

From roughly 400 ng of RNA, a library with molecular barcoded alpha/delta and beta/gamma adaptors was made. Via MiXCR, TCRdb re-called the reads, giving one row per CDR3 protein. The table shows 35,000 to 45,000 distinct CDR3 sequences, with roughly 13% occurring only once. Bone marrow was sampled from every patient at the time of active disease. The ends were cut back, 5 bases at V and 6 bases at J, with 16 bases in the middle. The germline V gene encodes CDR1 GTSNPN and CDR2 SVGIG (reference sequence). The CDR3 covers 14 residues. Sequenced input: a population of CD138-negative cells sorted from bone marrow. The chain is built from TRBV30 and TRBJ2-2; the D gene could be TRBD1 or TRBD2 (5 bases each). The sequence came from a donor at least 40 years old with multiple myeloma. CDR3 bases: TGTGCCTGGTGGACACCCCGAGGGGCCGGGGAGCTGTTTTTT. As protein: CAWWTPRGAGELFF. The full variable domain, with the rest looked up from reference TRBV30 and TRBJ2-2, is SQTIHQWPATLVQPVGSPLSLECTVEGTSNPNLYWYRQAAGRGLQLLFYSVGIGQISSEVPQNLSASRPQDRQFILSSKKLLLSDSGFYLCAWWTPRGAGELFFGEGSRLTVL.